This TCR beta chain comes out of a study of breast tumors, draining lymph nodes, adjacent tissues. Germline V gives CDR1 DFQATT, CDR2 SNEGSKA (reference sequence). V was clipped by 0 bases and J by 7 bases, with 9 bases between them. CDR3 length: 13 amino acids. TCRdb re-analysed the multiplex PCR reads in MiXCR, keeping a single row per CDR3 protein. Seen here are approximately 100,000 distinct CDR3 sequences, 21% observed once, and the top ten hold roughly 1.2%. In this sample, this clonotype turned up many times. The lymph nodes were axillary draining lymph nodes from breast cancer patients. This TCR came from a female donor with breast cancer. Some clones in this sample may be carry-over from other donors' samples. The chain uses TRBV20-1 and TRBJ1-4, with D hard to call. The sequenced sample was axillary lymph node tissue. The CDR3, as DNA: TGCAGTGCTAGAGATTTGGTGGGTGAAAAACTGTTTTTT. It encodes CSARDLVGEKLFF.